Each of the 5 T cell receptor beta chains below was sequenced from the same sample in a study of cytomegalovirus exposure and HLA in healthy donors. Researchers ran the PCR with 60 Vbeta and 13 Jbeta primers. Some clones are missing from TCRdb's copy, which holds only in-frame ones; the method was immunoSEQ multiplex PCR. This table has more than 75,000 clones, around 75% appearing once. Sequenced material: PBMCs. The source is a woman between 40 and 50 years old in good health and CMV-seropositive.

V gene TRBV11-2 combines with J gene TRBJ1-6; no definite D call. This CDR3 spans 15 amino acids. V shed 3 bases and J shed 0 bases, with 6 bases lying between them. Germline loops: CDR1 SGHAT, CDR2 FQNNGV. Here the CDR3 reads CASSLSDSYNSPLHF. The CDR3 DNA sequence: TGTGCCAGCAGCTTGAGTGACTCCTATAATTCACCCCTCCACTTT.

This clone was recorded a few times. This chain joins TRBV13 and TRBJ2-1; TRBD2 matches at 7 bases. The CDR3 consists of 15 residues. The germline V gene encodes CDR1 PRHDT and CDR2 FYEKMQ (reference sequence). V dropped 5 bases and J dropped 9; count of bases not matched to a gene: 13. CDR3 nucleotides: TGTGCCAGCAGCCAAGAAGGGACGGGGGGAGTTGAGCAGTTCTTC. Its protein product is CASSQEGTGGVEQFF.

The rearrangement joins TRBV15 to TRBJ1-3, with unresolved D. The CDR3 contains 14 residues. V gave up 0 bases and J gave up 4 bases, with 7 bases separating them. Germline V gene lookup returns CDR1 LNHNV and CDR2 YYDKDF (reference sequence). The CDR3 reads CATSRDMFGNTIYF. The CDR3 bases are TGTGCCACCAGCAGAGACATGTTCGGAAACACCATATATTTT.

The chain joins TRBV7-9 to TRBJ2-5, with D possibly being TRBD2 (5 bases). CDR1 and CDR2 (germline): SEHNR, FQNEAQ (reference sequence). V lost 0 bases, J lost 1 base, and 6 bases lay in between. This CDR3 has 14 residues. CDR3 sequence reads: CASSLAGSQETQYF. CDR3 sequence (DNA): TGTGCCAGCAGCTTAGCGGGGAGCCAAGAGACCCAGTACTTC.

This clone has a single count. This sequence joins TRBV6-5 and TRBJ2-7, with 8 bases fitting TRBD2. V shed 6 bases, J shed 2 bases, and the junction held 9 bases outside the gene matches. The germline V gene encodes CDR1 MNHEY and CDR2 SVGAGI. The CDR3 has 15 residues. The CDR3 coding sequence is TGTGCCAGCAGCCAAACTAGCGGCTATCCCTACGAGCAGTACTTC. Translated, it gives CASSQTSGYPYEQYF.